A single sample is the source of the 20 T cell receptor beta chains below, sequenced in a study of T cell responses to AZD1222 COVID-19 vaccine. TCRdb keeps only in-frame clones here, not all; method: immunoSEQ multiplex PCR. The sample yields about 90,000 clones, 90% to 95% seen once. This specimen consisted of peripheral blood, obtained on day 0 of MenACWY control vaccination. The source is an adult in good health.

This clone occurred once. The rearrangement links TRBV7-6 to TRBJ1-5; TRBD1 is a possible D gene (6 bases). With 0 bases removed from V and 0 bases from J, the gap between germline ends came to 18 bases. Germline-derived CDR1 and CDR2 are SGHVS and FNYEAQ. This CDR3 is 19 amino acids long. CDR3 in amino acids: CASSLALRDRRLSNQPQHF. Here the CDR3 DNA reads TGTGCCAGCAGCTTAGCGCTCAGAGACAGGAGACTTAGCAATCAGCCCCAGCATTTT.

The V gene is TRBV7-2, the J gene TRBJ1-3, with D maybe TRBD1 (5 bases). In germline, CDR1 is SGHTA, CDR2 FQGNSA. The V end was cut by 3 bases, the J end by 4 bases, with 10 bases between. The CDR3 is 14 amino acids. DNA for the CDR3: TGTGCCAGCAGCTTTGGGACGGAGGGAAACACCATATATTTT. Protein sequence: CASSFGTEGNTIYF.

This rearrangement joins TRBV24-1 to TRBJ2-2; D remains unclear. The germline CDR1 and CDR2 sequences are KGHDR and SFDVKD. Trimming cost V 7 bases and J 5 bases, with 10 bases left between them. The CDR3 spans 13 residues. The DNA of the CDR3 is TGTGCCACCAGGGCCCCGGCAACCGGGGAGCTGTTTTTT. This translates into CATRAPATGELFF.

DNA of the CDR3: TGTGCCAGCAGCGTAGATCAGGGGGGTGGCTACACCTTC. Protein: CASSVDQGGGYTF. This chain connects TRBV9 to TRBJ1-2, with 7 bases matching TRBD1. The CDR3 is 13 residues long. Per the germline V gene, CDR1 is SGDLS and CDR2 is YYNGEE. J gave up 7 bases and V 0 bases, and 3 bases lay outside the gene matches.

The gene calls are TRBV2 and TRBJ1-2; a possible D gene is TRBD1 (5 bases). This CDR3 is 13 amino acids long. V was cut by 6 bases and J by 7 bases, with 15 bases left in between. CDR1 SNHLY and CDR2 FYNNEI come from the germline V gene. The CDR3 nucleotides are TGTGCCAGCAGCCAGCTACCAGGGAGTGGCTACACCTTC. It yields the protein CASSQLPGSGYTF.

This chain connects TRBV27 to TRBJ2-7, with 9 bases aligning to TRBD1. The CDR3 contains 15 residues. The V gene's germline CDR1 is MNHEY and CDR2 SMNVEV (reference sequence). Trimming took 5 bases from V and 6 from J; bases not matched to a gene: 11. CDR3 residues: CASSPNRGLWIEQYF. Here the CDR3 DNA reads TGTGCCAGCAGTCCAAACAGGGGGCTGTGGATCGAGCAGTACTTC.

This rearrangement joins TRBV27 to TRBJ1-5; a possible D gene is TRBD1 (6 bases). The CDR3 covers 15 residues. Germline V gives CDR1 MNHEY, CDR2 SMNVEV (reference sequence). Trimming shortened V by 6 bases and J by 3 bases, and 15 bases separated the two germline ends. The CDR3 DNA sequence: TGTGCCAGCAGACCCCTAACAGGGCTCAATCAGCCCCAGCATTTT. Its translation is CASRPLTGLNQPQHF.

The J gene is TRBJ1-2, the V gene TRBV10-3, with D hard to call. There are 17 residues in the CDR3. In germline, CDR1 is ENHRY, CDR2 SYGVKD. The ends were cut back, 3 bases at V and 4 bases at J, with 21 bases in the middle. The DNA for the CDR3 is TGTGCCATCAGTGATAGTCGGGCGACTAAGTCCCTCTATGGCTACACCTTC. It yields the protein CAISDSRATKSLYGYTF.

The rearrangement links TRBV5-6 to TRBJ1-5; D unclear. The CDR3 sequence is 14 residues long. Germline V lookup: CDR1 SGHDT, CDR2 YYEEEE. V lost 1 base, J lost 7 bases, and 12 bases lay in between. CDR3 loop: CASSLRGVPQPQHF. The CDR3 DNA follows: TGTGCCAGCAGCTTGCGGGGTGTGCCCCAGCCCCAGCATTTT. Full variable domain (missing parts from reference TRBV5-6 and TRBJ1-5): DAGVTQSPTHLIKTRGQQVTLRCSPKSGHDTVSWYQQALGQGPQFIFQYYEEEERQRGNFPDRFSGHQFPNYSSELNVNALLLGDSALYLCASSLRGVPQPQHFGDGTRLSIL.

V gene TRBV28 combines with J gene TRBJ2-1; TRBD2 matches 9 bases. V lost 3 bases, J lost 10 bases, and 7 bases stayed unmatched. CDR1 is MDHEN and CDR2 is SYDVKM in the germline V gene. This CDR3 comprises 14 residues. The DNA for the CDR3 is TGTGCCAGCAGTTTGGGCGGGAGGGCCGGAGAGCAGTTCTTC. This sequence encodes CASSLGGRAGEQFF.

The table lists this clone with a count of one. The genes are TRBV6-1 and TRBJ1-1, with 9 bases identical to TRBD1. V lost 3 bases and J lost 1; bases outside the gene matches: 6. CDR1 and CDR2 (germline): MNHNS, SASEGT. The CDR3 contains 16 residues. The CDR3 loop reads CASSDWTGDGNTEAFF. The CDR3, as DNA: TGTGCCAGCAGTGACTGGACAGGGGACGGGAACACTGAAGCTTTCTTT.

This rearrangement joins TRBV28 to TRBJ1-1, with D maybe TRBD1 (5 bases). Trimming took off 2 bases at V and 4 bases at J, with 14 bases between the two ends. This CDR3 region has 15 residues. Germline V lookup: CDR1 MDHEN, CDR2 SYDVKM. The CDR3 DNA is TGTGCCAGCAGTTTAAACCCAGGGACTGGCACTGAAGCTTTCTTT. This codes for CASSLNPGTGTEAFF.

The rearrangement links TRBV29-1 to TRBJ1-2; D is uncertain. The CDR3 loop spans 12 amino acids. The V end was cut by 3 bases, the J end by 2 bases, with 7 bases between. In germline, CDR1 is SQVTM, CDR2 ANQGSEA. Here the CDR3 reads CSVDWANYGYTF. The CDR3 DNA sequence: TGCAGCGTTGACTGGGCGAACTATGGCTACACCTTC.

The chain joins TRBV20-1 to TRBJ2-5, with D perhaps TRBD2 (6 bases). The CDR3 totals 16 residues. Germline CDR1 DFQATT, CDR2 SNEGSKA (reference sequence). V lost 6 bases and J 0 bases, leaving 20 bases between the germline ends. This chain's CDR3 is CSASGSTSRYQETQYF. CDR3 sequence (DNA): TGCAGTGCCAGTGGTTCCACTAGCAGGTACCAAGAGACCCAGTACTTC.

The chain has TRBV11-2 and TRBJ1-6; D ambiguous. In germline, CDR1 is SGHAT, CDR2 FQNNGV. Trimming took off 1 base at V and 7 bases at J, with 11 bases between the two ends. This CDR3 has 15 amino acids. The DNA for the CDR3 is TGTGCCAGCAGCTTAGGCGGACGAATCAATTCACCCCTCCACTTT. It encodes CASSLGGRINSPLHF.

This clone was seen more than once but under ten times. CDR3 nucleotides: TGTGCCAGCAGGTGGGACGGTTATGACTATGGCTACACCTTC. Translating it yields CASRWDGYDYGYTF. J is TRBJ1-2 and V is TRBV6-5, with TRBD1 as a possible D gene (5 bases). This CDR3 region has 14 residues. Germline CDR1 is MNHEY and CDR2 is SVGAGI. With 6 bases removed from V and 3 bases from J, the gap between germline ends came to 14 bases.

The J gene is TRBJ1-5, the V gene TRBV28, with unresolved D. The CDR3 has 16 amino acids. Germline V CDR1 and CDR2: MDHEN, SYDVKM. V lost 5 bases and J lost 2, with 16 bases in between. This CDR3 is CASSPSRPGRNQPQHF. The CDR3 DNA reads as TGTGCCAGCAGTCCGTCCCGTCCTGGTCGCAATCAGCCCCAGCATTTT.

The CDR3 loop reads CASSLGLRLYEQFF. Written as DNA, the CDR3 is TGTGCCAGCAGCTTAGGTCTCCGCCTCTATGAGCAGTTCTTC. The chain carries TRBV7-2 and TRBJ2-1; no clear D. The V end lost 1 base, the J end lost 8 bases, and 12 bases lay between the germline ends. Per germline, CDR1 SGHTA and CDR2 FQGNSA. There are 14 residues in the CDR3.

The chain uses TRBV3-1 (or the pseudogene TRBV3-2) and TRBJ1-2; 7 bases align to TRBD1. From germline, CDR1 is LGHDT and CDR2 YNNKEL (reference sequence). V dropped 1 base and J dropped 2; count of bases not matched to a gene: 1. The CDR3 length is 14 residues. The CDR3 loop is CASSQAGQNYGYTF. In DNA form, the CDR3 reads TGTGCCAGCAGCCAAGCGGGACAGAACTATGGCTACACCTTC.

This chain connects TRBV19 to TRBJ1-5; tentatively, D is TRBD1 (6 bases). The CDR3 is made up of 15 amino acids. The germline V gene has CDR1 LNHDA and CDR2 SQIVND (reference sequence). Trimming left V 1 base short and J 0 bases short, with 7 bases between. CDR3 protein: CASSIGQASNQPQHF. The CDR3 bases are TGTGCCAGTAGTATAGGACAGGCTAGCAATCAGCCCCAGCATTTT.